What follows describes a single TCR beta chain. These data originate in a study of T cell changes during pregnancy in multiple sclerosis. CDR1 and CDR2 (germline): SGHRS, YFSETQ. Trimming pared 0 bases from V and 0 bases from J, leaving 14 bases between. The CDR3 runs 17 residues. Clones were sequenced by immunoSEQ multiplex PCR, and TCRdb holds only the in-frame ones, with some missing. The sample shows tens of thousands of clones, 89% of them seen only once. The sequencing here drew on CD8+ T cells from peripheral blood mononuclear cells, taken in the third trimester of pregnancy. The V gene is TRBV5-1, the J gene TRBJ2-3, with D possibly TRBD2 on 7 matching bases. The source of this sequence is a female donor with multiple sclerosis, enrolled in a pregnancy study. CDR3 nucleotides: TGCGCCAGCAGCTTGGTGGGCGGGGGCCGGAGCACAGATACGCAGTATTTT. As protein: CASSLVGGGRSTDTQYF.